The 15 T cell receptor beta chains presented below share a single source sample, sequenced in a study of T cell repertoires in cytomegalovirus infection. What these receptors recognize is not known. TCRdb called the reads again in MiXCR, with one record for every CDR3 protein. The sample includes approximately 990,000 distinct CDR3 sequences, approximately 31% seen only once; the top ten take over 10%. Sample: cultured CD8+ T cells from PBMCs, taken from culture after CMV antigen stimulation. The receptors shown here come from a human donor in good health (CMV status not recorded). Some clones in this sample may be carry-over from other donors' samples.

This clonotype was counted many times. This sequence joins TRBV2 and TRBJ1-2; 7 nucleotides line up with TRBD1. The V gene end was trimmed by 0 bases and the J gene end by 7 bases; junction bases not matched to a gene: 8. CDR1 and CDR2 from the germline V gene are SNHLY and FYNNEI. The CDR3 covers 15 residues. The CDR3 protein is CASSEADRAHAGYTF. DNA for the CDR3: TGTGCCAGCAGTGAAGCAGACAGGGCTCACGCTGGCTACACCTTC.

This clonotype has more than one count but fewer than ten. V and J are TRBV20-1 and TRBJ2-7, with TRBD1 matching 7 bases. The CDR3 covers 13 residues. Per the germline V gene, CDR1 is DFQATT and CDR2 is SNEGSKA (reference sequence). The ends lost 0 bases at V and 3 bases at J; junction bases unmatched: 2. CDR3 in amino acids: CSAREPGGYEQYV. As DNA, the CDR3 is TGCAGTGCTAGAGAACCAGGGGGCTACGAGCAGTACGTC.

The chain couples TRBV5-4 to TRBJ2-5; 9 bases match TRBD1. Germline V gene lookup returns CDR1 SGHNT and CDR2 YYREEE (reference sequence). The CDR3 is made up of 15 amino acids. Trimming cost V 2 bases and J 5 bases; bases outside gene matches: 7. CDR3 sequence: CASSFDGTGLETQYF. The CDR3 DNA is TGTGCCAGCAGCTTTGATGGGACAGGGCTCGAGACCCAGTACTTC.

The J gene is TRBJ2-2, the V gene TRBV2; the match to TRBD1 covers 9 bases. The CDR3 covers 13 residues. Germline lookup yields CDR1 SNHLY and CDR2 FYNNEI. The junction had 7 bases not matched to a gene; V was cut back by 4 bases and J by 13 bases. The CDR3 loop reads CASSGGQGYLLFF. CDR3 nucleotide sequence: TGTGCCAGCAGTGGGGGACAGGGTTATTTGCTGTTTTTT.

This clonotype was recorded a few times. The V and J genes are TRBV4-3 and TRBJ2-2, with 15 nucleotides matching TRBD2. The CDR3 sequence is 18 residues long. Germline trimming cut 0 bases from V and 7 bases from J; bases unmatched to any gene: 6. CDR1 LGHNA and CDR2 YSLEER come from the germline V gene. CDR3 in DNA: TGCGCCAGCAGCCAAGACGGACTAGCGGGGGGGCCGAGCGGGGAGCTGTTTTTT. Amino acids: CASSQDGLAGGPSGELFF.

This chain joins TRBV19 and TRBJ1-1; perhaps TRBD1 as D (5 bases). V lost 4 bases and J lost 8, with 11 bases in between. Germline V CDR1 and CDR2: LNHDA, SQIVND (reference sequence). The CDR3 length is 12 residues. The CDR3 DNA reads as TGTGCCAGTAGTACGGGGGTACTGGAAGCTTTCTTT. Translation gives CASSTGVLEAFF. Complete variable domain (other parts from reference TRBV19 and TRBJ1-1): DGGITQSPKYLFRKEGQNVTLSCEQNLNHDAMYWYRQDPGQGLRLIYYSQIVNDFQKGDIAEGYSVSREKKESFPLTVTSAQKNPTAFYLCASSTGVLEAFFGQGTRLTVV.

Only a few counts were recorded for this clonotype. The rearrangement links TRBV7-9 to TRBJ2-7; D call uncertain. The ends were cut back, 6 bases at V and 5 bases at J, with 8 bases in the middle. This CDR3 has 11 amino acids. Germline CDR1 reads SEHNR; CDR2 reads FQNEAQ (reference sequence). CDR3 bases: TGTGCCAGCAGATATACCGACGAGCAGTACTTC. Translating gives CASRYTDEQYF.

Details on this clonotype: A junction boundary mismatches the germline segment, possibly from a read error. In DNA, the CDR3 is TGTGCCAGCAGCGCGGGGACAGGGAGGGACTTC. Protein product: CASSAGTGRDF. The rearrangement links TRBV7-9 to TRBJ1-2; 9 nucleotides align to TRBD1. This CDR3 comprises 11 residues. CDR1 and CDR2 from the germline V gene are SEHNR and FQNEAQ (reference sequence). Using reference TRBV7-9 and TRBJ1-2 for the parts outside the CDR3, the full variable domain is DTGVSQNPRHKITKRGQNVTFRCDPISEHNRLYWYRQTLGQGPEFLTYFQNEAQLEKSRLLSDRFSAERPKGSFSTLEIQRTEQGDSAMYLCASSAGTGRDFGSGTRLTVV.

This chain joins TRBV19 and TRBJ1-1, with D perhaps matching TRBD1 (5 bases). This CDR3 has 15 amino acids. From germline, CDR1 is LNHDA and CDR2 SQIVND (reference sequence). Trimming cost V 7 bases and J 0 bases, with 15 bases left between them. CDR3 region: CASIGAGEMNTEAFF. The CDR3 DNA sequence: TGTGCCAGTATTGGGGCGGGGGAAATGAACACTGAAGCTTTCTTT.

V gene TRBV27 combines with J gene TRBJ2-7; D not resolved. Per germline, CDR1 MNHEY and CDR2 SMNVEV (reference sequence). This CDR3 comprises 13 residues. V was clipped by 6 bases and J by 2 bases, with 11 bases between them. Here the CDR3 reads CASSPDMPYEQYF. CDR3 sequence (DNA): TGTGCCAGCAGCCCCGACATGCCCTACGAGCAGTACTTC.

This clonotype was seen a few times. The V and J genes are TRBV5-8 and TRBJ1-2; the D is unclear. The CDR3 is 15 residues long. Germline V gene sequence: CDR1 SGHTS, CDR2 YDEGEE. The germline V and J ends were trimmed by 9 bases and 1 base, with 19 bases remaining between them. The CDR3: CATLYTRSFNYGYTF. CDR3 coding DNA: TGTGCCACCCTTTATACCCGTTCTTTTAACTATGGCTACACCTTC.

This clonotype was observed a handful of times. This chain uses TRBV7-6 with TRBJ2-4; 9 bases fit TRBD1. V shed 5 bases, J shed 7 bases, and the junction held 3 bases outside the gene matches. CDR1 and CDR2 (germline): SGHVS, FNYEAQ. The CDR3 contains 13 residues. The CDR3 sequence: CASSAGTGNIQYF. The CDR3, as DNA: TGTGCCAGCAGCGCCGGGACAGGGAACATTCAGTACTTC.

The gene calls are TRBV28 and TRBJ1-2, with D hard to call. The CDR3 runs to 12 residues. CDR1 MDHEN and CDR2 SYDVKM come from the germline V gene. The V end was cut by 6 bases, the J end by 8 bases, with 13 bases between. CDR3 nucleotides: TGTGCCAGCAGCCGCCGGGTGGTCGGCTACACCTTC. Translation gives CASSRRVVGYTF.

This clonotype came up a few times. J is TRBJ2-1 and V is TRBV2; 9 nucleotides agree with TRBD2. This CDR3 has 13 amino acids. V trimming: 10 bases; J trimming: 3 bases; junction bases outside the gene matches: 4. Germline loops: CDR1 SNHLY, CDR2 FYNNEI. The CDR3 sequence: CAMRGGGYNEQFF. CDR3 in DNA: TGTGCCATGCGGGGGGGAGGCTACAATGAGCAGTTCTTC.

Details on this clonotype: A much larger clonotype is one base distant, so this may be a read error. The CDR3 DNA reads as TGTGTCAGCAATCCCGGGAGTCCCTATAACACCGGGGAGCTGTTTTTT. It is translated as CVSNPGSPYNTGELFF. This sequence joins TRBV28 and TRBJ2-2, with D possibly TRBD2 on 6 matching bases. Germline CDR1 reads MDHEN; CDR2 reads SYDVKM. The CDR3 consists of 16 residues.